This entry concerns a single T cell receptor (beta chain). The data were obtained in a study of blood T cells in healthy people across ages. A sample-barcoded 5' primer and a J-beta primer mix were used in a second PCR of roughly 6 to 11 cycles. TCRdb re-called the 5' RACE reads with MiXCR, one entry per CDR3 protein. This table holds about 800,000 distinct CDR3 sequences, 25% found once. The germline gives CDR1 MNHEY, CDR2 SMNVEV (reference sequence). The CDR3 has 15 residues. After removal of 7 bases from V and 5 bases from J, the junction contained 11 bases not matched to a gene. These same records also appear under a second study, on T cells of mothers and their children.

The sample comprised blood. The chain combines TRBV27 with TRBJ1-2; 9 bases match TRBD1. The sequence was obtained from a boy under 18 in good health. The CDR3 loop reads CASTLMYGQGYGYTF. DNA for the CDR3: TGTGCCAGCACCCTCATGTATGGACAGGGGTATGGCTACACCTTC.